This passage covers 5 T cell receptor beta chains from one sample sequenced in a study of control samples from healthy donors and cancer patients. Sequencing was performed with immunoSEQ multiplex PCR; in TCRdb, only in-frame clones are kept and a portion is missing. This table holds approximately 160,000 clones, 90% to 95% found once. The sample was blood. The receptors shown here come from a woman aged 18-29 years in good health.

The chain uses TRBV6-2 or TRBV6-3 and TRBJ1-2, with D perhaps TRBD1 (6 bases). Germline CDR1 and CDR2: MNHEY and SVGEGT. V was shortened by 4 bases and J by 7 bases, with 19 bases between the two germline ends. CDR3 length: 15 amino acids. The CDR3 nucleotides are TGTGCCAGCAGTTCCCGGACTCCCGGAGGGGGTGGCTACACCTTC. Translating gives CASSSRTPGGGGYTF.

J is TRBJ1-2 and V is TRBV28, with 10 bases lining up with TRBD1. CDR1 and CDR2 (germline): MDHEN, SYDVKM. Unmatched junction bases numbered 13, after V lost 7 bases and J lost 2 bases. The CDR3 has 17 residues. The CDR3 nucleotides read TGTGCCAGCACCTCCCGCCAGGGGACAGGGGCCAACTATGGCTACACCTTC. Translated, it gives CASTSRQGTGANYGYTF.

The V call is TRBV28, the J call TRBJ1-5; tentatively, D is TRBD1 (5 bases). The CDR3 contains 15 residues. Germline loops: CDR1 MDHEN, CDR2 SYDVKM. The V end lost 5 bases, the J end lost 3 bases, and 14 bases lay between the germline ends. The CDR3 nucleotides read TGTGCCAGCAGTCCGGGAGACAGAGACAATCAGCCCCAGCATTTT. Protein product: CASSPGDRDNQPQHF.

This chain links TRBV2 with TRBJ1-1; D gene uncertain. CDR1 and CDR2 from the germline V gene are SNHLY and FYNNEI. The V gene lost 7 bases and the J gene lost 0 bases, with 15 bases spanning the gap. The CDR3 extends over 15 amino acids. Here the CDR3 reads CASTKEISMNTEAFF. In DNA, the CDR3 is TGTGCCAGCACGAAAGAGATATCAATGAACACTGAAGCTTTCTTT.

As concerns this clone: Relative to the germline gene, one junction end is altered; a read error may explain this. The chain employs TRBV7-9 and TRBJ1-1, with D tentatively TRBD1 (6 bases). Germline V gene lookup returns CDR1 SEHNR and CDR2 FQNEAQ (reference sequence). The CDR3 is 14 residues long. This chain's CDR3 is CASSATGLKTEAFF. CDR3 nucleotide sequence: TGTGCCAGCAGCGCTACAGGGTTGAAGACTGAAGCTTTCTTT. Full variable domain (outside the CDR3, taken from reference TRBV7-9 and TRBJ1-1): DTGVSQNPRHKITKRGQNVTFRCDPISEHNRLYWYRQTLGQGPEFLTYFQNEAQLEKSRLLSDRFSAERPKGSFSTLEIQRTEQGDSAMYLCASSATGLKTEAFFGQGTRLTVV.